A selection of T cell receptor beta chains follows, all from one sample in a study of T cell repertoires in cytomegalovirus infection. Each CDR3 protein gets one entry after TCRdb re-called the reads with MiXCR. Altogether more than 85,000 distinct CDR3 sequences are present, 23% being singletons, with the ten largest covering 30% to 40%. The sample comprised CD8+ T cells from PBMCs. Every receptor here comes from a human donor in good health (CMV status not recorded). Some clones in this sample may be carry-over from other donors' samples. The CDR3 runs from the conserved cysteine through the conserved F or W. Each record gives: D gene, V gene, clone size, J gene, CDR3 protein, CDR3 DNA. The D gene is left open where the match is weak. Clone sizes are given selectively: once, few, many, or a class where the clone is expanded.

>.|TRBV20-1|.|TRBJ2-3
CSARGGVGTDTQYF
TGCAGTGCTAGGGGCGGGGTCGGGACAGATACGCAGTATTTT
>.|TRBV28|.|TRBJ2-1
CASSQTGTTYNEQFF
TGTGCCAGCAGCCAAACAGGGACTACCTACAATGAGCAGTTCTTC
>.|TRBV7-8|many|TRBJ1-5
CASSLGQWNQPQHF
TGTGCCAGCAGCTTAGGACAATGGAATCAGCCCCAGCATTTT
>TRBD1|TRBV12-3/TRBV12-4|many|TRBJ2-7
CASRTGGTGPYEQYF
TGTGCCAGCCGAACCGGCGGGACAGGACCCTACGAGCAGTACTTC
>.|TRBV28|few|TRBJ1-1
CASSPATGNTEAFF
TGTGCCAGCAGTCCCGCGACAGGGAACACTGAAGCTTTCTTT
>.|TRBV7-6|.|TRBJ2-1
CASSPGKPYNEQFF
TGTGCCAGCAGCCCTGGAAAGCCCTACAATGAGCAGTTCTTC
>.|TRBV7-2|many|TRBJ1-1
CASSPPPSNTEAFF
TGTGCCAGCAGCCCACCGCCGAGTAACACTGAAGCTTTCTTT
>.|TRBV6-5|.|TRBJ2-3
CASSYGGGGDTQYF
TGTGCCAGCAGTTACGGAGGGGGGGGAGATACGCAGTATTTT
>.|TRBV7-2|many|TRBJ1-2
CASSSQTANYGYTF
TGTGCCAGCAGCTCCCAGACAGCTAACTATGGCTACACCTTC
>.|TRBV6-6|.|TRBJ2-7
CASSYGPAGSYEQYF
TGTGCCAGCAGTTACGGCCCAGCGGGTTCCTACGAGCAGTACTTC
>.|TRBV11-3|few|TRBJ1-1
CATNQARRF
TGTGCCACCAACCAGGCTCGCCGCTTT
>TRBD1|TRBV7-2|many|TRBJ2-3
CASSSAGTGPGAQYF
TGTGCCAGCAGCTCAGCCGGGACAGGTCCTGGGGCGCAGTATTTT
>.|TRBV7-6|medium-sized|TRBJ1-1
CASSLGGLTSTEAFF
TGTGCCAGCAGCTTAGGCGGGTTGACGAGCACTGAAGCTTTCTTT
>TRBD2|TRBV7-9|.|TRBJ2-5
CASSSIWTSGLQETQYF
TGTGCCAGCAGCTCAATTTGGACTAGCGGCCTCCAAGAGACCCAGTACTTC
>.|TRBV20-1|.|TRBJ2-1
CSARQTGGGNEQFF
TGCAGTGCTAGACAGACAGGAGGAGGCAATGAGCAGTTCTTC
>TRBD1|TRBV10-3|.|TRBJ2-5
CAISGPDRAEETQYF
TGTGCCATCAGTGGTCCCGACAGGGCAGAAGAGACCCAGTACTTC
>.|TRBV28|.|TRBJ1-1
CASSLPGNTEAFF
TGTGCCAGCAGTTTGCCGGGGAACACTGAAGCTTTCTTT
>.|TRBV28|.|TRBJ1-1
CASNQHRDTEAFF
TGTGCCAGCAACCAACACAGGGACACTGAAGCTTTCTTT
>.|TRBV5-6|few|TRBJ1-5
CASSLAGTSNQPQHF
TGTGCCAGCAGCTTGGCCGGGACAAGCAATCAGCCCCAGCATTTT
>.|TRBV6-2/TRBV6-3|.|TRBJ2-5
CASRDLKETQYF
TGTGCCAGCAGGGACCTGAAAGAGACCCAGTACTTC
>.|TRBV7-9|.|TRBJ2-1
CATPLAPSYNEQFF
TGTGCCACCCCCTTGGCCCCGTCCTACAATGAGCAGTTCTTC
>.|TRBV4-3|few|TRBJ2-4
CASSQDSGLNIQYF
TGCGCCAGCAGCCAAGATTCAGGGTTGAACATTCAGTACTTC
>.|TRBV11-2|.|TRBJ1-2
CASSPITRVGNGYTF
TGTGCCAGCAGCCCCATTACCCGGGTGGGGAATGGCTACACCTTC
>.|TRBV15|few|TRBJ2-5
CATSGRGAQETQYF
TGTGCCACCAGTGGCCGGGGGGCCCAAGAGACCCAGTACTTC
>.|TRBV5-4|few|TRBJ1-4
CASSLGRGEKLFF
TGTGCCAGCAGCCTAGGGAGAGGTGAAAAACTGTTTTTT
>.|TRBV11-3|few|TRBJ2-1
CASSPKPYNEQFF
TGTGCCAGCAGCCCAAAACCCTACAATGAGCAGTTCTTC
>TRBD1|TRBV12-3/TRBV12-4|.|TRBJ1-1
CAVNRGYTEAFF
TGTGCCGTTAACAGGGGGTATACTGAAGCTTTCTTT
>.|TRBV7-3|many|TRBJ2-3
CASSLDGFADTQYF
TGTGCCAGCAGCTTAGACGGGTTCGCAGATACGCAGTATTTT
>TRBD1|TRBV14|.|TRBJ2-2
CASSLRQGDTGELFF
TGTGCCAGCAGCCTCCGACAGGGAGATACCGGGGAGCTGTTTTTT
>.|TRBV7-9|.|TRBJ1-3
CASSPPDSDPGNTIYF
TGTGCCAGCAGCCCCCCCGACAGCGATCCTGGAAACACCATATATTTT
>.|TRBV20-1|.|TRBJ2-1
CSARTDSYNEQFF
TGCAGTGCTAGGACGGATTCCTACAATGAGCAGTTCTTC
>TRBD2|TRBV13|.|TRBJ2-1
CASSFGLAGDNEQFF
TGTGCCAGCAGCTTCGGTCTAGCGGGAGACAATGAGCAGTTCTTC
>TRBD1|TRBV30|.|TRBJ1-5
CAWNSGSGGMEPQHF
TGTGCCTGGAATTCGGGCTCAGGGGGGATGGAGCCCCAGCATTTT
>TRBD1|TRBV20-1|many|TRBJ2-2
CSANRQGGGELFF
TGCAGTGCCAATCGACAGGGGGGGGGGGAGCTGTTTTTT
>TRBD1|TRBV4-3|.|TRBJ1-1
CASSTGTGDNTEAFF
TGCGCCAGCAGTACCGGGACAGGAGATAACACTGAAGCTTTCTTT
>TRBD1|TRBV7-9|many|TRBJ1-1
CASSPGQAGGAFF
TGTGCCAGCAGCCCCGGACAGGCCGGGGGAGCTTTCTTT
>TRBD1|TRBV4-2|.|TRBJ1-5
CASSDPGGNGNQPQHF
TGTGCCAGCAGCGATCCAGGGGGAAACGGCAATCAGCCCCAGCATTTT
>.|TRBV19|.|TRBJ2-7
CASSIAHRGGNEQYF
TGTGCCAGTAGTATAGCGCACAGGGGAGGGAACGAGCAGTACTTC
>.|TRBV15|.|TRBJ2-7
CATSGRSYEQYF
TGCGCCACCAGCGGCAGATCCTACGAGCAGTACTTC
>TRBD2|TRBV7-8|many|TRBJ2-5
CASSLVGWGTSGRQETQYF
TGTGCCAGCAGCTTAGTGGGATGGGGGACTAGCGGAAGACAAGAGACCCAGTACTTC
>TRBD1|TRBV20-1|once|TRBJ1-5
CSARKDRVVSNQPQHF
TGCAGTGCTAGAAAGGACAGGGTGGTAAGCAATCAGCCCCAGCATTTT
>TRBD2|TRBV2|many|TRBJ2-3
CASPGTSGVAADTQYF
TGTGCCAGCCCCGGGACTAGCGGGGTGGCGGCAGATACGCAGTATTTT
>TRBD2|TRBV11-2|.|TRBJ2-7
CASSSRTSGSSNYEQYF
TGTGCCAGCAGCTCCCGGACTAGCGGGTCGTCCAACTACGAGCAGTACTTC
>.|TRBV7-9|once|TRBJ1-1
CASSSQGAGTEAIF
TGTGCCAGCAGCTCACAGGGAGCCGGCACTGAAGCTATCTTT
>.|TRBV10-3|few|TRBJ2-7
CAISLENYYEQYF
TGTGCCATCAGTCTAGAGAACTACTACGAGCAGTACTTC
>.|TRBV10-2|.|TRBJ2-1
CASSESSPTYNEQFF
TGCGCCAGCAGTGAGTCCAGTCCTACCTACAATGAGCAGTTCTTC
>.|TRBV4-3|few|TRBJ2-5
CASSQDAGPIQETQYF
TGCGCCAGCAGCCAAGATGCAGGGCCAATCCAAGAGACCCAGTACTTC
>.|TRBV12-3/TRBV12-4|.|TRBJ2-7
CASMRPDQSYEQYF
TGTGCCAGCATGAGGCCGGATCAATCCTACGAGCAGTACTTC
>.|TRBV5-1|.|TRBJ1-1
CASSLAPPNTEAFF
TGCGCCAGCAGCTTGGCCCCTCCGAACACTGAAGCTTTCTTT
>TRBD2|TRBV6-5|few|TRBJ2-1
CASSYHPGLAGDIEQFF
TGTGCCAGCAGTTACCACCCGGGACTAGCGGGAGATATTGAGCAGTTCTTC
>TRBD2|TRBV12-3/TRBV12-4|.|TRBJ2-1
CASSSSSGGALRNEQFF
TGTGCCAGCAGTTCCTCTAGCGGGGGGGCCTTAAGGAATGAGCAGTTCTTC
>.|TRBV5-6|.|TRBJ2-4
CASSGAGGVRGNIQYF
TGTGCCAGCAGCGGGGCCGGCGGAGTACGGGGAAACATTCAGTACTTC
>.|TRBV11-2|many|TRBJ2-2
CASSLGYTGELFF
TGTGCCAGCAGCTTGGGGTACACCGGGGAGCTGTTTTTT
>.|TRBV7-3|.|TRBJ1-5
CASSSGQINNQPQHF
TGTGCCAGCAGCTCCGGACAGATTAACAATCAGCCCCAGCATTTT
>.|TRBV7-6|many|TRBJ2-3
CASSLTRGYTDTQYF
TGTGCCAGCAGCTTAACACGGGGGTACACAGATACGCAGTATTTT